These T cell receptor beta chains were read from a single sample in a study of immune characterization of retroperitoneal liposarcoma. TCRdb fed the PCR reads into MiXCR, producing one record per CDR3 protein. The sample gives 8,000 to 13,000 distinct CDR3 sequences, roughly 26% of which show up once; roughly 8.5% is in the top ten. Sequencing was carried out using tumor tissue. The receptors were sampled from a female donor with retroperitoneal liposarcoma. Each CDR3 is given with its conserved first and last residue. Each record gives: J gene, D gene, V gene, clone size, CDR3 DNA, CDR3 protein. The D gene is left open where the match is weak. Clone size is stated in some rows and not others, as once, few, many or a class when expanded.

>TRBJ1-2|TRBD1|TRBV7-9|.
TGTGCCAGCAACAGGGGAGGTGGCTACACCTTC
CASNRGGGYTF
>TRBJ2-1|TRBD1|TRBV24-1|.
TGTGCCACCAGTGATCCCGGGACAGCTTACAATGAGCAGTTCTTC
CATSDPGTAYNEQFF
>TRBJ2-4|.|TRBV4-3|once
TGCGCCAGCAGCCGACACCGGGACACGACCTACAATGAGCAGTACTTC
CASSRHRDTTYNEQYF
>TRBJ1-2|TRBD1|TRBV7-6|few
TGTGCCAGCAGCTCGGGGACAGGACAGAACTATGGCTACACCTTC
CASSSGTGQNYGYTF
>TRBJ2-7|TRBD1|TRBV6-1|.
TGTGCCAGCAGTGAAGGGGACAGGGCTACCTACGAGCAGTACTTC
CASSEGDRATYEQYF
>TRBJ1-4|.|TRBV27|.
TGTGCCAGCAGTTCCTATAGTGCAACTAATGAAAAACTGTTTTTT
CASSSYSATNEKLFF
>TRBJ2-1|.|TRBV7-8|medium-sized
TGTGCCAGCAGACCTTATCAGGGACCCTCCTACGAGCAGTTCTTC
CASRPYQGPSYEQFF
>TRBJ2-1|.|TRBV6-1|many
TGTGCCAGCAGTGAAGGTGGCACTAGCTCGATTGACTTC
CASSEGGTSSIDF
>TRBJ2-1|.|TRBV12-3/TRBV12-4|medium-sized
TGTGCCAGCAGTTTTCTTAGGAGCAATGAGCAGTTCTTC
CASSFLRSNEQFF
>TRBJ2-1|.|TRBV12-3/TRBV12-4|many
TGTGCCAGCAGTTTTGGCGGAGTCTCCTACGAGCAGTTCTTC
CASSFGGVSYEQFF
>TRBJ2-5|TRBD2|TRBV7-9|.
TGTGCCAGCAGCTTTACTAGCGGGAGTGGGTCGCTGGAGACCCAGTACTTC
CASSFTSGSGSLETQYF
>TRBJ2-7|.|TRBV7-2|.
TGTGCCAGCAGCTCCGGACCGGGACGCGAGCAGTACTTC
CASSSGPGREQYF
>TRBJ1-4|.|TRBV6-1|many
TGTGCCAGCAGCCGCTCGTGGGGTGCAACTAATGAAAAACTGTTTTTT
CASSRSWGATNEKLFF
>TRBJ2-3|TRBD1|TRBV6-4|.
TGTGCCAGCAGCGCCAGAACAGGGGGCACAGATACGCAGTATTTT
CASSARTGGTDTQYF
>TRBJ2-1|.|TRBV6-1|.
TGTGCCAGCAAAGTGGAACCCCGGAGTACCCCAGAGACCCAGTTCTTC
CASKVEPRSTPETQFF
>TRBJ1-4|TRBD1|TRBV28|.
TGTGCCAGCAGTCCATGGGCGACAGGGACAAATGAAAAACTGTTTTTT
CASSPWATGTNEKLFF
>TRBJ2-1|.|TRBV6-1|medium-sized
TGTGCCAGCAGCGACCGGGGAAGCTCCTACGAGCAGTTCTTC
CASSDRGSSYEQFF
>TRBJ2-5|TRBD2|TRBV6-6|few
TGTGCCAGCAGTTACCTTGGACTAGCGGGGGGGAAAGAGACCCAGTACTTC
CASSYLGLAGGKETQYF
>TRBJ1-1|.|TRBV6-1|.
TGTGCCAGCAAGCGGGACACTGAAGCTTTCTTT
CASKRDTEAFF
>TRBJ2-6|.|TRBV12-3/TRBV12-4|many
TGTGCCAGCAGTTTAGGAGCCAACGTCCTGACTTTC
CASSLGANVLTF
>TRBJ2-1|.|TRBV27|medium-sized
TGTGCCAGCAGTATCCCGGGACGGGGCTCCTACAATGAGCAGTTCTTC
CASSIPGRGSYNEQFF
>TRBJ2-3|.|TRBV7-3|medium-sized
TGTGCCACCAAAAGCCAGTCCGCAGAGGATACGCAGTATTTT
CATKSQSAEDTQYF
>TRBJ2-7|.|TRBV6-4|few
TGTGCCAGCGCGGCAGCAGGTTACAATGAGCAGTACTTC
CASAAAGYNEQYF
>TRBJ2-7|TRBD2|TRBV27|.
TGTGCCAGCAGACCAGGGACTAGCGGGAGAGCAAACTACGAGCAGTACTTC
CASRPGTSGRANYEQYF
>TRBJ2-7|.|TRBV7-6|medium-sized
TGTGCCAGCAGCTTAGTTTCCTACGAGCAGTACTTC
CASSLVSYEQYF
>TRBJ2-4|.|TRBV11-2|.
TGTGCCAGCAGCTTAGGGAACATTCAGTACTTC
CASSLGNIQYF